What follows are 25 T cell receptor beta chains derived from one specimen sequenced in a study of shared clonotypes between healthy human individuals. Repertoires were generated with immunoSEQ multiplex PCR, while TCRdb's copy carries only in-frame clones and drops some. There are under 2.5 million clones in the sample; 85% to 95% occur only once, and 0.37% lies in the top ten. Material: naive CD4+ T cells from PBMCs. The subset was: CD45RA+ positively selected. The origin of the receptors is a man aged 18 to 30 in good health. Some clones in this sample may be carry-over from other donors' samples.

The CDR3 DNA follows: TGTGCCAGCAGCCACCGCGGCACCTACGAGCAGTACTTC. Translated: CASSHRGTYEQYF. The chain recombines TRBV11-1 with TRBJ2-7; D is uncertain. From germline, CDR1 is SGHAT and CDR2 FQDESV (reference sequence). CDR3 size: 13 residues. The V end lost 5 bases, the J end lost 2 bases, and 10 bases lay between the germline ends. Supplemented by reference TRBV11-1 and TRBJ2-7, the full variable domain reads EAEVAQSPRYKITEKSQAVAFWCDPISGHATLYWYRQILGQGPELLVQFQDESVVDDSQLPKDRFSAERLKGVDSTLKIQPAELGDSAMYLCASSHRGTYEQYFGPGTRLTVT.

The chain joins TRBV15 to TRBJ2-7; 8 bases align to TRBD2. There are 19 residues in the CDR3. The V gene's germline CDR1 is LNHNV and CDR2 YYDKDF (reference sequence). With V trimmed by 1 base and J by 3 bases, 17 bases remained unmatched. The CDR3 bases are TGTGCCACCAGCAGAGGAGGTCTCCGGGGGGGTCACAAGGACTACGAGCAGTACTTC. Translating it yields CATSRGGLRGGHKDYEQYF.

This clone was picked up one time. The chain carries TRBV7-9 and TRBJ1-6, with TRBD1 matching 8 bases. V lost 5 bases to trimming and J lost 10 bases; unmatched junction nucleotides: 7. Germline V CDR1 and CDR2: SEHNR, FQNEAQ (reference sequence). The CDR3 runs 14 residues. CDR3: CASSRSDRESPLHF. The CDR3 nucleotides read TGTGCCAGCAGCCGGTCGGACAGGGAATCACCCCTCCACTTT.

The CDR3 bases are TGTGCCAGCAGTGGCTATAGGGCCGAGCAGTACTTC. Its translation: CASSGYRAEQYF. The J gene is TRBJ2-7, the V gene TRBV6-1; D gene unclear. Trimming removed 4 bases at V and 6 bases at J, with 10 bases between. There are 12 residues in the CDR3. Germline V CDR1 and CDR2: MNHNS, SASEGT.

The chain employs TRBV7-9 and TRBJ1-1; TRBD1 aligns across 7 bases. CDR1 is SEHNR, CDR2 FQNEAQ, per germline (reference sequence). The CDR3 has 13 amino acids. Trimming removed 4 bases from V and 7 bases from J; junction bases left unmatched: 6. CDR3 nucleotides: TGTGCCAGCAGCTCCCAGGGGGGGGGTGAAGCTTTCTTT. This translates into CASSSQGGGEAFF. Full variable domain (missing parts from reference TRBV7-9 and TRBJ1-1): DTGVSQNPRHKITKRGQNVTFRCDPISEHNRLYWYRQTLGQGPEFLTYFQNEAQLEKSRLLSDRFSAERPKGSFSTLEIQRTEQGDSAMYLCASSSQGGGEAFFGQGTRLTVV.

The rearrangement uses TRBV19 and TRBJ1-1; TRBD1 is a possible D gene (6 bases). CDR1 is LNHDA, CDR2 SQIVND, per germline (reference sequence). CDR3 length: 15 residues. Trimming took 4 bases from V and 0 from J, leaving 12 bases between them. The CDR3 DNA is TGTGCCAGTAGTACAGGGGCCAGGATGAACACTGAAGCTTTCTTT. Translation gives CASSTGARMNTEAFF.

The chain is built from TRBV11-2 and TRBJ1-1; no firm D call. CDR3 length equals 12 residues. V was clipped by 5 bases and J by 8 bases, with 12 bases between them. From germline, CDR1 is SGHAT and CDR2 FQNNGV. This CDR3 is CASSPGRLEAFF. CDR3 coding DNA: TGTGCCAGCAGCCCCGGCAGATTAGAAGCTTTCTTT.

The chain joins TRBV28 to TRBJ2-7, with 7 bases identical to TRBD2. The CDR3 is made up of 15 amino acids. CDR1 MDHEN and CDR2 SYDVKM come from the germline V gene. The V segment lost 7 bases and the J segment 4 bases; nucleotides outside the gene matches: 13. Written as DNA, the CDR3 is TGTGCCAGCACCCCGGGGGGATCCGAAGTTTACGAGCAGTACTTC. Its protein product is CASTPGGSEVYEQYF.

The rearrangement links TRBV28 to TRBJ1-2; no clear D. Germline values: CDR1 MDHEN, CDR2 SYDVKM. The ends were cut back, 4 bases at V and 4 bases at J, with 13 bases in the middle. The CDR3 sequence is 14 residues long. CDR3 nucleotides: TGTGCCAGCAGTTCCCCTTTGGACCCCTATGGCTACACCTTC. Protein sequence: CASSSPLDPYGYTF.

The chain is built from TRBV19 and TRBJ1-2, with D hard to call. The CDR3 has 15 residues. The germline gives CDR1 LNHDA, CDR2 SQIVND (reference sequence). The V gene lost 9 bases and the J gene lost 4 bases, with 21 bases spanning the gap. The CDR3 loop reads CASQISTGPGYGYTF. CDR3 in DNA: TGTGCCAGCCAAATATCAACCGGGCCGGGCTATGGCTACACCTTC.

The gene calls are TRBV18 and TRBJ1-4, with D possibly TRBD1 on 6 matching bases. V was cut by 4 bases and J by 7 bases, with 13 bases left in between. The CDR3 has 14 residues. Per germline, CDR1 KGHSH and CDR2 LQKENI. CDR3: CASSRNREGEKLFF. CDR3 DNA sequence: TGTGCCAGCTCACGGAACAGGGAGGGTGAAAAACTGTTTTTT.

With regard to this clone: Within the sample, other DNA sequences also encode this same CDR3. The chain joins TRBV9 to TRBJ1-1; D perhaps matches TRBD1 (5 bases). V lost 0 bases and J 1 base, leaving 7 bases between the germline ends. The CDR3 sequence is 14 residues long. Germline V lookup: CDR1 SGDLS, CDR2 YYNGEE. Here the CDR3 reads CASSVGGANTEAFF. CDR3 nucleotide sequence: TGTGCCAGCAGCGTAGGCGGGGCGAACACTGAAGCTTTCTTT. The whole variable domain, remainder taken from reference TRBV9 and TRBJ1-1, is DSGVTQTPKHLITATGQRVTLRCSPRSGDLSVYWYQQSLDQGLQFLIQYYNGEERAKGNILERFSAQQFPDLHSELNLSSLELGDSALYFCASSVGGANTEAFFGQGTRLTVV.

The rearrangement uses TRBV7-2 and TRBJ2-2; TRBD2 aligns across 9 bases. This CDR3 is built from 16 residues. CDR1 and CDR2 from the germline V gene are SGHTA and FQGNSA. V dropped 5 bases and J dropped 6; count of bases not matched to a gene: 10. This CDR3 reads CASSTHSGSPAGELFF. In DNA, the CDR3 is TGTGCCAGCAGCACCCATAGCGGGAGCCCAGCCGGGGAGCTGTTTTTT.

The CDR3 sequence is CASSVADGRGELFF. Written as DNA, the CDR3 is TGTGCCAGCAGCGTAGCAGACGGGAGAGGGGAGCTGTTTTTT. V usage is TRBV9 and J usage is TRBJ2-2, with D perhaps TRBD2 (6 bases). Germline V CDR1 and CDR2: SGDLS, YYNGEE. This CDR3 is 14 amino acids long. The V end was cut by 0 bases, the J end by 8 bases, with 11 bases between.

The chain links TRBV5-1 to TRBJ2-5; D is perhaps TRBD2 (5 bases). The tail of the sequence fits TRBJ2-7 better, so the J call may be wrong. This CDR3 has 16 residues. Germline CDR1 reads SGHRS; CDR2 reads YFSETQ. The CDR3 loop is CASSLVPAETSYEQYF. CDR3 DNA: TGCGCCAGCAGCTTGGTCCCAGCGGAGACCTCCTACGAGCAGTACTTC.

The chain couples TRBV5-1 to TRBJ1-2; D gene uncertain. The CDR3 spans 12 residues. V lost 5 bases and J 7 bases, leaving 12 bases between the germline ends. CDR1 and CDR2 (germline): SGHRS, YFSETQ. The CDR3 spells CASSESMSGYTF. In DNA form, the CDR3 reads TGCGCCAGCAGTGAGTCCATGAGTGGCTACACCTTC. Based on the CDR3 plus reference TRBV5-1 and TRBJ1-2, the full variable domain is KAGVTQTPRYLIKTRGQQVTLSCSPISGHRSVSWYQQTPGQGLQFLFEYFSETQRNKGNFPGRFSGRQFSNSRSEMNVSTLELGDSALYLCASSESMSGYTFGSGTRLTVV.

The DNA for the CDR3 is TGTGCCTGGATAGGGACAGGGAACTATGGCTACACCTTC. Translation: CAWIGTGNYGYTF. The chain joins TRBV30 to TRBJ1-2; TRBD1 agrees at 9 bases. Looked up from germline, CDR1 is GTSNPN and CDR2 is SVGIG (reference sequence). The V and J ends lost 4 bases and 2 bases, in that order; junction bases with no gene match: 2. CDR3 length: 13 amino acids.

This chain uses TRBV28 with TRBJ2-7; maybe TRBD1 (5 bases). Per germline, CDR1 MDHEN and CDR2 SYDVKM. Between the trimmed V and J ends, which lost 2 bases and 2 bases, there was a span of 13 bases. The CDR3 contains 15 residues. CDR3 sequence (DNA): TGTGCCAGCAGTTTACCAGGGTTTACTACCTACGAGCAGTACTTC. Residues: CASSLPGFTTYEQYF.

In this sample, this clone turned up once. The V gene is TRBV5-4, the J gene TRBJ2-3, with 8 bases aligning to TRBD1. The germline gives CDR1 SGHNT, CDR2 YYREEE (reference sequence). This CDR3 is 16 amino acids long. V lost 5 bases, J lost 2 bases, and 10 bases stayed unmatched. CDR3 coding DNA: TGTGCCAGCAGGGAGGTGCAGGGGGCCTTCACAGATACGCAGTATTTT. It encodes CASREVQGAFTDTQYF.

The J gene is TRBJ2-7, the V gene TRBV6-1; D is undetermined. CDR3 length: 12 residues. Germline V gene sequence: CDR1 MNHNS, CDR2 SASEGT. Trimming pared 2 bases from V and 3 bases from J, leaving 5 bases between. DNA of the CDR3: TGTGCCAGCAGTGAACCAGACTACGAGCAGTACTTC. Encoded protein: CASSEPDYEQYF.

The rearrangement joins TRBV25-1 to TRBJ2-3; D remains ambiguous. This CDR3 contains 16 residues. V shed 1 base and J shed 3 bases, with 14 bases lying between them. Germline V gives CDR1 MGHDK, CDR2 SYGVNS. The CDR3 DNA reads TGTGCCAGCAGTGAATTAGGTGGGCCAGCGACAGATACGCAGTATTTT. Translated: CASSELGGPATDTQYF. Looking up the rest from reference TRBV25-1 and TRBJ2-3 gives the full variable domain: EADIYQTPRYLVIGTGKKITLECSQTMGHDKMYWYQQDPGMELHLIHYSYGVNSTEKGDLSSESTVSRIRTEHFPLTLESARPSHTSQYLCASSELGGPATDTQYFGPGTRLTVL.

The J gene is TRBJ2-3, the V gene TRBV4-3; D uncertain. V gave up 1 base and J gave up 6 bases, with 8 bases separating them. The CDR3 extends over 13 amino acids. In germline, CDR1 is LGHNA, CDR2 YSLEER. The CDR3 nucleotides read TGCGCCAGCAGCCAAGGTTCCGGGGATACGCAGTATTTT. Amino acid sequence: CASSQGSGDTQYF.

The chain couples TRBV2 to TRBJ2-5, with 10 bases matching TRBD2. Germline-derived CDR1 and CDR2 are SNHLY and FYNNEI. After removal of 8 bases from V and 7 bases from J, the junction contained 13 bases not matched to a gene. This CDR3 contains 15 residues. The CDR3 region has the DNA TGTGCCAGCCAGCGGGAGGGCCGGACTGGAGGGACCCAGTACTTC. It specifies CASQREGRTGGTQYF.

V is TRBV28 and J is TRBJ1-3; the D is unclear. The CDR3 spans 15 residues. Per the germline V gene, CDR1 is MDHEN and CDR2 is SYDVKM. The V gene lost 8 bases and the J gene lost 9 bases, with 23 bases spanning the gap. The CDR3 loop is CASCVGRRQLGTIYF. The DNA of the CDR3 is TGTGCCAGCTGCGTCGGTAGGAGGCAACTTGGCACCATATATTTT.

The CDR3 bases are TGTGCCACCAGCAGAGAAGGGCCAGCCGTGATGAACACTGAAGCTTTCTTT. Protein product: CATSREGPAVMNTEAFF. The gene calls are TRBV15 and TRBJ1-1, with D unresolved. CDR3 size: 17 residues. Looked up from germline, CDR1 is LNHNV and CDR2 is YYDKDF (reference sequence). Trimming took off 0 bases at V and 0 bases at J, with 14 bases between the two ends. The variable domain in full, completed from reference TRBV15 and TRBJ1-1, reads DAMVIQNPRYQVTQFGKPVTLSCSQTLNHNVMYWYQQKSSQAPKLLFHYYDKDFNNEADTPDNFQSRRPNTSFCFLDIRSPGLGDTAMYLCATSREGPAVMNTEAFFGQGTRLTVV.